This T cell receptor beta chain derives from a study of blood T cell repertoires in COVID-19. Study-level background: Nucleic acid was either cDNA or gDNA, and it came from T cells, B-cell-depleted T cells, or PBMCs.

Original analysis: Reference gene primer amplification yielded estimated nucleated cell counts. The method was immunoSEQ multiplex PCR; TCRdb's version includes in-frame clones alone and lacks a portion of them. V and J calls and clone size are as listed in that table; D and trimming were resolved from the DNA. Among around 380,000 clones listed, around 84% were seen once. Trimming took 5 bases from V and 7 from J, leaving 12 bases between them. CDR1 and CDR2 from the germline V gene are SGHTA and FQGNSA. CDR3 length: 14 amino acids. Input material: peripheral blood. The receptor was derived from a human donor with acute or convalescent COVID-19. The donor label of this sample is uncertain. The rearrangement joins TRBV7-2 to TRBJ1-6; D remains unclear. The DNA of the CDR3 is TGTGCCAGCAGCCCCGCCCTGACAAATTCACCCCTCCACTTT. Translating gives CASSPALTNSPLHF.